This TCR beta chain was profiled in a study of T-cell memory formation after mild COVID-19. TCRdb redid the calling of the 5' RACE reads with MiXCR, one entry per CDR3 protein. The table includes about 260,000 distinct CDR3 sequences, 15% to 20% detected once. CDR3 length: 15 residues. The V and J ends lost 0 bases and 8 bases respectively, with 14 bases between them. The V gene's germline CDR1 is LGHNA and CDR2 YNFKEQ. This clonotype was seen more than once but under ten times. This chain joins TRBV4-2 and TRBJ2-1, with D perhaps matching TRBD2 (7 bases). The specimen sequenced was PBMCs or a T cell subset sorted from them (not recorded which). The clonotype comes from a man aged 18-30 years who had mild COVID-19 (a few samples of this study predate the infection). Cell type and time point are not known. CDR3 sequence (DNA): TGTGCCAGCAGCCAAGATCTTTCCGGGGGGCATGAGCAGTTCTTC. Its protein product is CASSQDLSGGHEQFF.